This record covers a single T cell receptor beta chain. This sample is drawn from a study of early T cells in non-severe SARS-CoV-2 infection. As for the study in general: Sequencing was performed on bulk RNA from unsorted whole blood, leaving chains unpaired.

Tagging with unique molecular identifiers was applied to individual cDNA molecules. TCRdb ran MiXCR on the 5' RACE reads and lists one entry per CDR3 protein. The repertoire holds around 76,000 distinct CDR3 sequences, with around 15% as singletons. Germline trimming cut 2 bases from V and 1 base from J; bases unmatched to any gene: 5. The CDR3 runs to 17 residues. Germline loops: CDR1 KGHSH, CDR2 LQKENI. The TCR was taken from an adult who was a healthcare worker with PCR-confirmed SARS-CoV-2 infection or an uninfected control (not recorded which). The chain is built from TRBV18 and TRBJ1-1; 12 nucleotides match TRBD1. The input for sequencing was whole blood, taken at baseline. The DNA for the CDR3 is TGTGCCAGCTCACCAACGGGACAGGGGGCATCGAACACTGAAGCTTTCTTT. It specifies CASSPTGQGASNTEAFF.